These T cell receptor beta chains were read from a single sample in a study of blood T cell repertoires in COVID-19. Here immunoSEQ multiplex PCR was the method, and the copy in TCRdb shows in-frame clones only, minus some. The sample contains around 370,000 clones, 85% to 90% of which appear only once. Sequencing used peripheral blood. Receptors were obtained from a man younger than 35 with active or convalescent COVID-19. The CDR3 runs from the conserved cysteine through the conserved F or W. D genes are given only for firm matches. Rows give clone size only sometimes, using once, few, many, or a class for an expanded clone.

>-|TRBJ1-2|TRBV28|-
TGTGCCAGCAGTCGGGGAGAGGGCTCCCGATATGGCTACACCTTC
CASSRGEGSRYGYTF
>TRBD2|TRBJ2-7|TRBV19|-
TGTGCCAGTAGCCCTAGCGGGAGCCCGTGGGAGCAGTACTTC
CASSPSGSPWEQYF
>TRBD1|TRBJ1-5|TRBV7-9|-
TGTGCCAGCAGCCCGGACAGGGGGAGAGGGAGCAATCAGCCCCAGCATTTT
CASSPDRGRGSNQPQHF
>TRBD1|TRBJ1-2|TRBV4-3|-
TGCGCCAGCAGGCCTCTAGGAGGGGGCCATGGCTACACCTTC
CASRPLGGGHGYTF
>-|TRBJ2-7|TRBV6-5|-
TGTGCCAGCAGTTACCCCCGTGGACAGCCCGAGCAGTACTTC
CASSYPRGQPEQYF
>TRBD1|TRBJ1-1|TRBV7-8|-
TGTGCCAGCAGCATCGGACAGGGACAGAACACTGAAGCTTTCTTT
CASSIGQGQNTEAFF
>TRBD1|TRBJ1-5|TRBV7-2|-
TGTGCCAGCAGCTTGTTTGGGACAGAGAATCAGCCCCAGCATTTT
CASSLFGTENQPQHF
>-|TRBJ2-5|TRBV9|-
TGTGCCAGCAGCGCCCTGGGGGGGCCCCAAGAGACCCAGTACTTC
CASSALGGPQETQYF
>TRBD1|TRBJ1-2|TRBV11-1|-
TGTGCCAGCAGCGCAGACAGGGCATCGCGTAACTATGGCTACACCTTC
CASSADRASRNYGYTF
>TRBD2|TRBJ2-7|TRBV5-4|-
TGTGCCAGCAGCTTGGCGGGAGGGAACTCCTACGAGCAGTACTTC
CASSLAGGNSYEQYF
>-|TRBJ2-1|TRBV24-1|-
TGTGCCACCAGTGACCGGGAGGAGCAGTTCTTC
CATSDREEQFF
>-|TRBJ1-2|TRBV11-3|-
TGTGCCAGCAGCTTAGATCGTGGGGCTGGCTACACCTTC
CASSLDRGAGYTF
>TRBD1|TRBJ2-7|TRBV28|-
TGTGCCAGCAGTTTAACCCCGGGACAGGAGACTTCCTACGAGCAGTACTTC
CASSLTPGQETSYEQYF
>TRBD1|TRBJ1-5|TRBV7-2|-
TGTGCCAGCAGCTACAGGGGAGGCAATCAGCCCCAGCATTTT
CASSYRGGNQPQHF
>-|TRBJ2-7|TRBV4-3|-
TGCGCCAGCAGCCAACTGGCCGACTCGGAGGTTTATCGGTACGAGCAGTACTTC
CASSQLADSEVYRYEQYF
>TRBD1|TRBJ2-5|TRBV6-5|-
TGTGCCAGCAGTTACCTCGGACAGGGGCAAGAGACCCAGTACTTC
CASSYLGQGQETQYF
>-|TRBJ2-1|TRBV11-2|-
TGTGCCAGCAGCTTAGACCGACAGGACAATGAGCAGTTCTTC
CASSLDRQDNEQFF
>TRBD1|TRBJ1-6|TRBV5-1|-
TGCGCCAGCAGCTTGAGTTGGACAGGGAATTCACCCCTCCACTTT
CASSLSWTGNSPLHF
>-|TRBJ2-1|TRBV29-1|-
TGCAGCGTTGACCCGGTCGATGAGCAGTTCTTC
CSVDPVDEQFF
>TRBD1|TRBJ1-2|TRBV28|-
TGTGCCAGCAGCCGCCCCTCAGGGGGCGCGTTGGATGGCTACACCTTC
CASSRPSGGALDGYTF
>-|TRBJ1-6|TRBV6-2/TRBV6-3|-
TGTGCCAGCAGCCGCCCGAGCTCCTATAATTCACCCCTCCACTTT
CASSRPSSYNSPLHF
>-|TRBJ1-6|TRBV9|-
TGTGCCAGTAAAACAAACGACGAGGCCTATTCACCCCTCCACTTT
CASKTNDEAYSPLHF
>TRBD2|TRBJ2-7|TRBV7-2|-
TGTGCCAGCAGCTTAGGGACTAGCGGGAGCTACGAGCAGTACTTC
CASSLGTSGSYEQYF
>-|TRBJ1-5|TRBV19|many
TGTGCCAGTAGTCCGCGGACGTCATCGAGGGGCAATCAGCCCCAGCATTTT
CASSPRTSSRGNQPQHF
>TRBD2|TRBJ2-1|TRBV4-1|-
TGCGCCAGCAGCCAAACAATTTCGGCGGGAGGGATCAATGAGCAGTTCTTC
CASSQTISAGGINEQFF
>-|TRBJ1-2|TRBV2|-
TGTGCCAGCAGGGGGGGGCCCAGAGGAGACTATGGCTACACCTTC
CASRGGPRGDYGYTF
>TRBD1|TRBJ2-7|TRBV4-1|-
TGCGCCAGCAGCCGTGGGACAGGGGCGTACGAGCAGTACTTC
CASSRGTGAYEQYF
>-|TRBJ1-1|TRBV19|-
TGTGCCAGTAGTATATCCCCAGGTTTGAACACTGAAGCTTTCTTT
CASSISPGLNTEAFF
>TRBD1|TRBJ1-2|TRBV18|-
TGTGCCAGCTCATTACCCCCGGGACAGTCCCAAAGGAACTATGGCTACACCTTC
CASSLPPGQSQRNYGYTF
>TRBD1|TRBJ2-3|TRBV4-3|-
TGCGCCAGCAGCCAAATTCAGGACAGGGGGACAGATACGCAGTATTTT
CASSQIQDRGTDTQYF
>-|TRBJ1-3|TRBV19|once
TGTGCCAGTAGTGAGAGGAGAGACACCATATATTTT
CASSERRDTIYF
>-|TRBJ1-3|TRBV7-9|-
TGTGCCAGCAGCTCTAGTGGAGAAAACACCATATATTTT
CASSSSGENTIYF
>-|TRBJ1-1|TRBV11-2|-
TGTGCCAGCAGCTTAGATGGAGCCAGTAGGAGCACTGAAGCTTTCTTT
CASSLDGASRSTEAFF
>-|TRBJ1-3|TRBV7-9|-
TGTGCCAGCAGCCGGTACACAGAGACAGGTTTCGTCGGAAACACCATATATTTT
CASSRYTETGFVGNTIYF
>-|TRBJ1-4|TRBV7-3|-
TGTGCCAGCAGCCTTTACCACGGGGAAAAACTGTTTTTT
CASSLYHGEKLFF
>TRBD1|TRBJ2-7|TRBV20-1|-
TGCAGTGCTAGTCCCTCGGGACAGCCCTACGAGCAGTACTTC
CSASPSGQPYEQYF
>-|TRBJ1-2|TRBV5-6|-
TGTGCCAGCAGCTTGGTTCAGGATTATGGCTACACCTTC
CASSLVQDYGYTF
>TRBD1|TRBJ1-1|TRBV4-3|-
TGCGCCAGCAGCCAAGCACAGGGGATGAACACTGAAGCTTTCTTT
CASSQAQGMNTEAFF
>TRBD2|TRBJ2-7|TRBV5-1|-
TGCGCCAGCAGCTTGTATCGGCCCCGGCGGGAGGGAGACGAGCAGTACTTC
CASSLYRPRREGDEQYF
>-|TRBJ2-5|TRBV6-2/TRBV6-3|-
TGTGCCAGCAGTCCAGACCCGGGACATGCAAGTTGGGAGACCCAGTACTTC
CASSPDPGHASWETQYF
>TRBD1|TRBJ1-1|TRBV6-5|-
TGTGCCAGCAGACGAACAGGGGAGAACACTGAAGCTTTCTTT
CASRRTGENTEAFF
>-|TRBJ2-7|TRBV11-2|-
TGTGCCAGCAGCTTAGGACCCCGGACGGGAATTGTGCTGTACGAGCAGTACTTC
CASSLGPRTGIVLYEQYF